This T cell receptor (beta chain) was captured in a study of T cell repertoires in ileal Crohn's disease. About the study: Over 30% were active smokers at surgery; median disease duration was 7.9 years.

V dropped 5 bases and J dropped 6; count of bases not matched to a gene: 9. The CDR3 runs 15 residues. Germline V gene lookup returns CDR1 SGHAT and CDR2 FQNNGV. The time point was: neoterminal ileum biopsy at postoperative endoscopy, about 6 months after surgery. TCRdb keeps only in-frame clones here, not all; method: immunoSEQ multiplex PCR. The repertoire holds about 12,000 clones, with 82% as singletons. Notes on this clone: Its antigen is still unknown.

Findings and caveats of the study: Sorted CD8 T cells held more high-frequency clones than CD4. Within the first postoperative year, endoscopy came at median around seven months. Clonality above 26.8% at surgery always came with endoscopic recurrence.

Material for sequencing was ileal tissue. This receptor was identified in an adult with Crohn's disease. The chain has TRBV11-2 and TRBJ2-2; 7 bases are a match to TRBD2. The CDR3, as DNA: TGTGCCAGCAGCCCACATCACGGACTAGCCGGGGAGCTGTTTTTT. As protein: CASSPHHGLAGELFF.